The 8 T cell receptor beta chains below come from one sample, sequenced in a study of shared clonotypes between healthy human individuals. The repertoire was sequenced with immunoSEQ multiplex PCR; TCRdb's copy has only in-frame clones and lacks some. The sample holds about 1 million clones, about three quarters seen once. Source material: memory CD4+ T cells sorted from blood. Subset defined: CD45RA-negative fraction. These receptors all stem from a man younger than 30 in good health.

The chain uses TRBV7-9 and TRBJ1-2; possible D gene TRBD1, 6 bases. The CDR3 is 14 amino acids. From germline, CDR1 is SEHNR and CDR2 FQNEAQ (reference sequence). Deletions cut 5 bases from V and 8 bases from J, with 18 bases between. The CDR3 DNA follows: TGTGCCAGCAGCCCAAAGTGGGGGCCGGGGGGCTACACCTTC. Residues: CASSPKWGPGGYTF. Using reference TRBV7-9 and TRBJ1-2 for the parts outside the CDR3, the full variable domain is DTGVSQNPRHKITKRGQNVTFRCDPISEHNRLYWYRQTLGQGPEFLTYFQNEAQLEKSRLLSDRFSAERPKGSFSTLEIQRTEQGDSAMYLCASSPKWGPGGYTFGSGTRLTVV.

The chain couples TRBV7-2 to TRBJ2-4; the D gene is possibly TRBD1 (5 bases). V was cut by 4 bases and J by 1 base, with 14 bases left in between. Germline assignment: CDR1 SGHTA and CDR2 FQGNSA. The CDR3 extends over 16 amino acids. The CDR3 loop is CASSSQNRLAKNIQYF. The CDR3 DNA reads as TGTGCCAGCAGCTCCCAAAACAGGCTGGCCAAAAACATTCAGTACTTC.

This chain joins TRBV4-1 and TRBJ2-7; D uncertain. The length of the CDR3 is 16 residues. The V end lost 3 bases, the J end lost 1 base, and 16 bases lay between the germline ends. CDR1 is MGHRA and CDR2 is YSYEKL in the germline V gene. The CDR3 DNA is TGCGCCAGCAGCCAGGGATTACTCATGACGTCCTACGAGCAGTACTTC. Translated: CASSQGLLMTSYEQYF.

This clone was counted a few times. This chain links TRBV5-6 with TRBJ2-7; 8 positions match TRBD2. The CDR3 loop spans 14 amino acids. Losses at the gene ends were 4 bases for V and 5 bases for J; bases not matched to a gene: 8. Germline CDR1 reads SGHDT; CDR2 reads YYEEEE. The CDR3: CASSRAGAGDEQYF. In DNA form, the CDR3 reads TGTGCCAGCAGCCGAGCGGGGGCCGGCGACGAGCAGTACTTC.

This clone was recorded once. The CDR3 is CASSDGTGADTQYF. For the CDR3, the DNA is TGCGCCAGCAGTGACGGAACGGGCGCAGATACGCAGTATTTT. The genes are TRBV10-2 and TRBJ2-3; D gene ambiguous. The CDR3 is made up of 14 amino acids. Trimming took off 3 bases at V and 4 bases at J, with 11 bases between the two ends. Germline assignment: CDR1 WSHSY and CDR2 SAAADI.

This clone was counted once. This sequence joins TRBV28 and TRBJ1-6; maybe TRBD1 (5 bases). CDR3 size: 15 residues. The germline CDR1 and CDR2 sequences are MDHEN and SYDVKM. V lost 0 bases and J lost 6, with 9 bases in between. CDR3 amino acids: CASSLWGPINSPLHF. CDR3 sequence (DNA): TGTGCCAGCAGTTTATGGGGGCCCATTAATTCACCCCTCCACTTT. Full variable domain (rest looked up from reference TRBV28 and TRBJ1-6): DVKVTQSSRYLVKRTGEKVFLECVQDMDHENMFWYRQDPGLGLRLIYFSYDVKMKEKGDIPEGYSVSREKKERFSLILESASTNQTSMYLCASSLWGPINSPLHFGNGTRLTVT.

This chain links TRBV27 with TRBJ2-1; 9 bases match TRBD2. Germline CDR1 and CDR2: MNHEY and SMNVEV (reference sequence). This CDR3 region has 12 residues. Trimming took 8 bases from V and 15 from J; bases not matched to a gene: 11. The CDR3 loop is CASGVSGGRRFF. The CDR3 DNA reads TGTGCCAGCGGAGTTAGCGGGGGCCGTCGGTTCTTC.

As concerns this clone: Different DNA sequences within this sample yield the same CDR3. The chain couples TRBV19 to TRBJ2-7; maybe TRBD1 (9 bases). The CDR3 consists of 15 residues. V lost 5 bases, J lost 1 base, and 15 bases lay in between. Per germline, CDR1 LNHDA and CDR2 SQIVND (reference sequence). CDR3 in amino acids: CASSREGQGSYEQYF. The DNA of the CDR3 is TGTGCCAGTAGTCGGGAGGGACAGGGTTCCTACGAGCAGTACTTC.